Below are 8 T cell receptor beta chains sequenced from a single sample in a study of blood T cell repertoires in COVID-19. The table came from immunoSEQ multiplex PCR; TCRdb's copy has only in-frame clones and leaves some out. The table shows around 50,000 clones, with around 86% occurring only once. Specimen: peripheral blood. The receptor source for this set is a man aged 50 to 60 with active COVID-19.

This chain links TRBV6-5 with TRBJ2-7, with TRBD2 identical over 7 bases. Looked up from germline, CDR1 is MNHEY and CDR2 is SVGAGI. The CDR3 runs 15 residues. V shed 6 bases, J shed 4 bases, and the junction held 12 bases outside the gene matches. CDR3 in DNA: TGTGCCAGCAGCCTCCTGTCGGGAGGCTCTTACGAGCAGTACTTC. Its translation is CASSLLSGGSYEQYF.

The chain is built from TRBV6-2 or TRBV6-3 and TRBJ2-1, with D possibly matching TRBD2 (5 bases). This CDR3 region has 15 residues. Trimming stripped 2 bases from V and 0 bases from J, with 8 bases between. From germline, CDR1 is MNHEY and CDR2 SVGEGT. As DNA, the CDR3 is TGTGCCAGCAGTTACCGAGCGGCCTCCTACAATGAGCAGTTCTTC. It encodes CASSYRAASYNEQFF.

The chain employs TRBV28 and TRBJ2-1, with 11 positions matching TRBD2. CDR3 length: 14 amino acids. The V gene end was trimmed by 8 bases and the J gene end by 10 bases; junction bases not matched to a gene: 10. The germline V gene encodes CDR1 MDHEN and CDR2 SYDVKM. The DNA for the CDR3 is TGTGCCAGCGAGGGGACTAGCGGCCCCGACGAGCAGTTCTTC. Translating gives CASEGTSGPDEQFF.

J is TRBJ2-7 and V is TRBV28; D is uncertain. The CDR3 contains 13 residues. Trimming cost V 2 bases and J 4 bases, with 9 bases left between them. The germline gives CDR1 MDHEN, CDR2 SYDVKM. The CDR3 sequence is CASSLVSLYEQYF. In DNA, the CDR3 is TGTGCCAGCAGTTTAGTGAGTCTATACGAGCAGTACTTC.

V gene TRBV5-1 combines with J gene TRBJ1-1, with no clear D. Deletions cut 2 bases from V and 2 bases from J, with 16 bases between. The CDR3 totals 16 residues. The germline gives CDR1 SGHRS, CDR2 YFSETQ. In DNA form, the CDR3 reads TGCGCCAGCAGCTTTCGGGGTGGAAGAGCCAACACTGAAGCTTTCTTT. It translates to CASSFRGGRANTEAFF.

The CDR3 sequence: CASSIAVDRSNYGYTF. The CDR3 DNA reads TGTGCCAGTAGTATAGCGGTAGACAGAAGCAACTATGGCTACACCTTC. V usage is TRBV19 and J usage is TRBJ1-2; the D gene is possibly TRBD1 (5 bases). This CDR3 has 16 amino acids. Germline V CDR1 and CDR2: LNHDA, SQIVND (reference sequence). Trimming removed 1 base at V and 2 bases at J, with 14 bases between.

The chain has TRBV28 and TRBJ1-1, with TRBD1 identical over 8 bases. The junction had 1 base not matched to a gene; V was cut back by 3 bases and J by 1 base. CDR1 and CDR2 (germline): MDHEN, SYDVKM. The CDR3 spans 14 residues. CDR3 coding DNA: TGTGCCAGCAGTTTGGGGACAGGGAACACTGAAGCTTTCTTT. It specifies CASSLGTGNTEAFF.

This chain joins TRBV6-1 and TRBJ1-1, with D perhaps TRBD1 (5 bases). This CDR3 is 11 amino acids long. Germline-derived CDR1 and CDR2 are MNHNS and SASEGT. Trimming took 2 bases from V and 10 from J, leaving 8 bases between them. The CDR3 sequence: CASSEFGGAFF. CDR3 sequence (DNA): TGTGCCAGCAGTGAATTCGGGGGAGCTTTCTTT.